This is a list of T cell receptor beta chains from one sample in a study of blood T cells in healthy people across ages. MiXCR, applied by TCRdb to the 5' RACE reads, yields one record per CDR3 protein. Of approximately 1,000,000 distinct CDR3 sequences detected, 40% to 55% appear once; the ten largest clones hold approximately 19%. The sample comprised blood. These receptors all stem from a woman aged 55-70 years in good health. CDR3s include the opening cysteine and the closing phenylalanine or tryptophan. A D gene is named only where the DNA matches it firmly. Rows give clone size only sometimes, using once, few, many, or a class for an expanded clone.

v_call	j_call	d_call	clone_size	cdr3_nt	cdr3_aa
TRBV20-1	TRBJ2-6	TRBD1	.	TGCAGTGCGGAGACAGGGGGCGCTTCTGGGGCCAACGTCCTGACTTTC	CSAETGGASGANVLTF
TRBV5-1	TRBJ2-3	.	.	TGCGCCAGCAGCACGACCAGGAATAGGGATACGCAGTATTTT	CASSTTRNRDTQYF
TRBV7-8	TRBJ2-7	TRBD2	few	TGTGCCAGCAGCCCTACTAGCGGGAGGTACAATGAGCAGTACTTC	CASSPTSGRYNEQYF
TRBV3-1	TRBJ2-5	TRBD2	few	TGTGCCAGCAGTCCTTCGGCGGGAGCCTGGGAGACCCAGTACTTC	CASSPSAGAWETQYF
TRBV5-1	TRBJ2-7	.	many	TGCGCCAGCAGCCTCTGGGACACCTCCTACGAGCAGTACTTC	CASSLWDTSYEQYF
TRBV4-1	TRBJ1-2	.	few	TGCGCCAGCAGCCAAGAAGGCGCAGGGGATAACTATGGCTACACCTTC	CASSQEGAGDNYGYTF
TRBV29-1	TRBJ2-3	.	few	TGCAGCGTTGCTATAACAGGAAGCACAGATACGCAGTATTTT	CSVAITGSTDTQYF
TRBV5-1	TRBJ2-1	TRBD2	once	TGCGCCAGCAGACCAGGGACTAGCGGGACAGATGAGCAGTTCTTC	CASRPGTSGTDEQFF
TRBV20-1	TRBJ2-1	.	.	TGCAGTGGGGGTGGTGACACCGTCTCCTACAATGAGCAGTTCTTC	CSGGGDTVSYNEQFF
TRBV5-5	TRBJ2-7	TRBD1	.	TGTGCCAGCAGCCCGTCGGGACAGATAGGCGAGCAGTACTTC	CASSPSGQIGEQYF
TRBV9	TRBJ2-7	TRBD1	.	TGTGCCAGCAGCGTAGCCGCAACAGGGGGCGGTTATCACGAGCGGTACTTC	CASSVAATGGGYHERYF
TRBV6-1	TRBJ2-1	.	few	TGTGCCAGCAGTGAAGCCGGGATCAATGAGCAGTTCTTC	CASSEAGINEQFF
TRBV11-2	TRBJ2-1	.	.	TGTGCCAGCAGCTTGAGGATTAACTACAATGAGCAGTTCTTC	CASSLRINYNEQFF
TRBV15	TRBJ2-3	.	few	TGTGCCACCAGCAGAGATCTGGGCGGGTTAGGGGATACGCAGTATTTT	CATSRDLGGLGDTQYF
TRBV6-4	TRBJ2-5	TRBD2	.	TGTGCCAGCAGTGACCCCCCGGGGGGGACCCAGTACTTC	CASSDPPGGTQYF
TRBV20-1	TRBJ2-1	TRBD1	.	TGCAGTGCAACCCGAGGGGACAGGGTTAATGAGCAGTTCTTC	CSATRGDRVNEQFF
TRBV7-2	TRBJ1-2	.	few	TGTGCCAGCAGCTCCGGCGTCGAGGGAACTAACTATGGCTACACCTTC	CASSSGVEGTNYGYTF
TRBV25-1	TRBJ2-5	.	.	TGTGCCAGCAGTGAATCCACGGGGAAGCGCCAAGAGACCCAGTACTTC	CASSESTGKRQETQYF
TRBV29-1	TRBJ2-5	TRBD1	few	TGCAGCGTTATGGACAGGGGGTTAGGCAATGAGCAGTACTTC	CSVMDRGLGNEQYF
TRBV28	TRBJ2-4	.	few	TGTGCCACCTCCCCGGGGGGCGCCTCCAAAAACATTCAGTACTTC	CATSPGGASKNIQYF
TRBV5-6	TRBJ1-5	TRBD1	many	TGTGCCAGCAGCAATGCAATGCGGACCGGGACAGGGAATCAGCCCCAGCATTTT	CASSNAMRTGTGNQPQHF
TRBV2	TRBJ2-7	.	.	TGTGCCAGCACCTCCACTAGCTATCGCTTCGAGCAGTACTTC	CASTSTSYRFEQYF
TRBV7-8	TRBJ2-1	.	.	TGTGCCAGCAGCTTAGTTTCACCGGAGGTCTCTATAGACGATGAGCAGTTCTTC	CASSLVSPEVSIDDEQFF